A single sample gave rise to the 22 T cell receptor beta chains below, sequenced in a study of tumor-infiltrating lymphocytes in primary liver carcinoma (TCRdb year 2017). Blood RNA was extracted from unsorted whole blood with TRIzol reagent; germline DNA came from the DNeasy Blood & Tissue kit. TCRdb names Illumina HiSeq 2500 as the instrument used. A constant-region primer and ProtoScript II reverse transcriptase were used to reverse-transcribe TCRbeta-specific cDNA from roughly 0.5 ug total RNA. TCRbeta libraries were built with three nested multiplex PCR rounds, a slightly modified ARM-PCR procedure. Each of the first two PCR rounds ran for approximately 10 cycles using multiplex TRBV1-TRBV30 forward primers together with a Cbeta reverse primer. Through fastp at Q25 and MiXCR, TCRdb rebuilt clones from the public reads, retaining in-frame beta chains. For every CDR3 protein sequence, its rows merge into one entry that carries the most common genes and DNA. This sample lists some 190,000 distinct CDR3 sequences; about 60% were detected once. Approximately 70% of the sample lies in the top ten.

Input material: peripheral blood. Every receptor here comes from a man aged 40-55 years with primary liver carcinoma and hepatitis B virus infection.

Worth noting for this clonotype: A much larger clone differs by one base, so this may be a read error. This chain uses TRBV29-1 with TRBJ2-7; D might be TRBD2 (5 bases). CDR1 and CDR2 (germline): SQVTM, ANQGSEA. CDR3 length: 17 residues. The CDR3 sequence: CNVEDDRAASSSYEQYF. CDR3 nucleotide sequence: TGCAACGTTGAAGACGACCGAGCGGCCTCGAGCTCCTACGAGCAGTACTTC.

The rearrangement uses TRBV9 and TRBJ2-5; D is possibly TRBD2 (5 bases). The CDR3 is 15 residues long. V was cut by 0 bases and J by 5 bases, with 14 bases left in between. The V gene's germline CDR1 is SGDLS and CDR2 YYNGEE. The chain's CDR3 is CASSVGATWEETQYF. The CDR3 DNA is TGTGCCAGCAGCGTAGGTGCAACCTGGGAGGAGACCCAGTACTTC.

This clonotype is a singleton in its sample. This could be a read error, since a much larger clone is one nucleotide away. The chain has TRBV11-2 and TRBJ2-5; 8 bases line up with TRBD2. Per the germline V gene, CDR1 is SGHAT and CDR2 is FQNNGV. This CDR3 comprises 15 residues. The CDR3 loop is CASSSEAGTRETLYF. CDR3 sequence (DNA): TGTGCCAGCAGCTCCGAAGCAGGGACTAGAGAGACCCTGTACTTC.

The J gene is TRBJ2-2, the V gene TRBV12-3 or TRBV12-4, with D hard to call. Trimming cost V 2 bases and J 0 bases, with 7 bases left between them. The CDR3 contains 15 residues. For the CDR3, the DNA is TGTGCCAGCAGTTTACAGATTACGAACACCGGGGAGCTGTTTTTT. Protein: CASSLQITNTGELFF.

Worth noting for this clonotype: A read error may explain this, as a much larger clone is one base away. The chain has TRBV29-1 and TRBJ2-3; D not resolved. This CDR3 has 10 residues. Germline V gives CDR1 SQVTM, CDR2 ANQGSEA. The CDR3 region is CSVIQDTLYF. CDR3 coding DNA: TGCAGCGTTATTCAAGATACGCTGTATTTT.

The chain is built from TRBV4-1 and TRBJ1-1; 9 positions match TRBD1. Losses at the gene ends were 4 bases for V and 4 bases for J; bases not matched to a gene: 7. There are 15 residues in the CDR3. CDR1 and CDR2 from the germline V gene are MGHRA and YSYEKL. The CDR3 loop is CASSLDSQGATEAFF. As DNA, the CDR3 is TGCGCCAGCAGCCTTGACTCACAGGGGGCCACTGAAGCTTTCTTT.

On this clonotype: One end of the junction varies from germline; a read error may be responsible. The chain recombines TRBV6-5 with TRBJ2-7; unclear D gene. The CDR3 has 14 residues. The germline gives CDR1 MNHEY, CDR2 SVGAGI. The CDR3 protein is CTSSLDASSYEQYF. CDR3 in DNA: TGTACCAGCAGTTTGGATGCAAGCTCCTACGAGCAGTACTTC.

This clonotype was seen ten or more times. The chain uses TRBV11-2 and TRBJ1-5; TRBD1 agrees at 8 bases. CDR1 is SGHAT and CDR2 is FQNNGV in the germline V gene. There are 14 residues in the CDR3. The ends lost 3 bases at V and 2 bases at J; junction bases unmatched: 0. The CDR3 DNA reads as TGTGCCAGCAGCTTGACAGGGGGCAATCAGCCCCAGCATTTT. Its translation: CASSLTGGNQPQHF.

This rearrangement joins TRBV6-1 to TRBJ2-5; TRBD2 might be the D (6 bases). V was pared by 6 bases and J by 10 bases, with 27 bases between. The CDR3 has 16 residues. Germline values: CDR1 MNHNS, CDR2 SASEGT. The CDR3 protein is CASRDGIATTVGGQYF. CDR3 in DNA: TGTGCCAGCAGAGACGGTATTGCGACGACCGTCGGGGGCCAGTACTTC.

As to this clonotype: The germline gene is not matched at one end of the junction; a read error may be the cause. In DNA form, the CDR3 reads TGTGCCAGCAGTTACTCTGGGGCGGGAGAGGCAGATATGCAGTATTTT. It encodes CASSYSGAGEADMQYF. The chain couples TRBV6-5 to TRBJ2-3; 7 nucleotides align to TRBD2. CDR1 MNHEY and CDR2 SVGAGI come from the germline V gene. There are 16 residues in the CDR3.

Here the CDR3 DNA reads TGTGCCAGCAGTTTCCCGAGGTGGGGGAAGAAAATGGACAATGAGCAGTTCTTC. It is translated as CASSFPRWGKKMDNEQFF. The chain recombines TRBV6-5 with TRBJ2-1; tentatively, D is TRBD1 or TRBD2 (5 bases each). CDR3 length equals 18 residues. The V end lost 4 bases, the J end lost 5 bases, and 24 bases lay between the germline ends. CDR1 is MNHEY and CDR2 is SVGAGI in the germline V gene.

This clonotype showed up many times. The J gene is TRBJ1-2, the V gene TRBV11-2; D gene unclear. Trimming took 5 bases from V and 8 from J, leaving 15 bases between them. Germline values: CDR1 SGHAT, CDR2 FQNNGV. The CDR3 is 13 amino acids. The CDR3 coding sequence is TGTGCCAGCAGCCTGGACTCCCCGGGGGGCTACACCTTC. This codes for CASSLDSPGGYTF.

The CDR3 loop is CASSEGVGRGTEAFF. The CDR3 DNA is TGTGCCAGCAGTGAAGGGGTTGGGAGAGGAACTGAAGCTTTCTTT. The chain joins TRBV6-1 to TRBJ1-1; D not resolved. The V gene's germline CDR1 is MNHNS and CDR2 SASEGT. V was shortened by 1 base and J by 5 bases, with 14 bases between the two germline ends. The CDR3 spans 15 residues.

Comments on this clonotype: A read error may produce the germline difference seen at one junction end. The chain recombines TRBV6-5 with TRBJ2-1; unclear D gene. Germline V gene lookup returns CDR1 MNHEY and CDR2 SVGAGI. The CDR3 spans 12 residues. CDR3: CASSTFNDEQLF. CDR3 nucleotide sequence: TGTGCCAGCAGCACTTTCAACGATGAGCAGCTCTTC.

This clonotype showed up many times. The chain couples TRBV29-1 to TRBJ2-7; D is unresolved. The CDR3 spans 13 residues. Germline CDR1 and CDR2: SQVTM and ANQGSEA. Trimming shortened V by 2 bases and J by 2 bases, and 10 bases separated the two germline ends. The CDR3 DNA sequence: TGCAGCGTTGAAACGACAAGCGCCTACGAGCAGTACTTC. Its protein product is CSVETTSAYEQYF.

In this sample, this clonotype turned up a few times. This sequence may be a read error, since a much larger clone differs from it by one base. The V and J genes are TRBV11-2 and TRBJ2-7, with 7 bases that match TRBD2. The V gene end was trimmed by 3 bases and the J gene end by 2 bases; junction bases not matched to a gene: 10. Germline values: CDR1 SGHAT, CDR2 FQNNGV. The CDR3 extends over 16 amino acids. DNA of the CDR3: TGTGCCAGCAGCTTTAAGTGGGAGGGGCCTGCCTACGAGCAGTACTTC. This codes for CASSFKWEGPAYEQYF.

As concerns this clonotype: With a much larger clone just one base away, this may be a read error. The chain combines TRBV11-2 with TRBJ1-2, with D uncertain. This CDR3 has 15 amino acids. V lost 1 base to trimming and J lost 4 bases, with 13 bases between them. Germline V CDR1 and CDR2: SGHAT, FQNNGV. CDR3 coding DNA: TGTGCCAGCAGCTTAGGGGAGGATGAGGGCTATGGCTACACCTTC. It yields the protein CASSLGEDEGYGYTF.

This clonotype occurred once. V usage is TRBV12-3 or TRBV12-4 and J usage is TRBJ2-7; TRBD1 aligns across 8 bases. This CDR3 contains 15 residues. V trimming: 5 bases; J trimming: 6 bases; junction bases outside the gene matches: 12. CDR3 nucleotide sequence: TGTGCCAGCAGTCGCACTAGGACAGGGCAGGGCGAGCAGTACTTC. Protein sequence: CASSRTRTGQGEQYF.

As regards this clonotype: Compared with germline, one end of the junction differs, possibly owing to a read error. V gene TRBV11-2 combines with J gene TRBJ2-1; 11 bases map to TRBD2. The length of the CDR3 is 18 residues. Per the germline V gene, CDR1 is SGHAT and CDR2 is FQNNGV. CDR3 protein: CASSLRLAGSSSYSEQSF. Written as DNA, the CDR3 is TGTGCCAGCAGCCTACGACTAGCGGGATCTAGCTCCTACAGTGAGCAGTCCTTC.

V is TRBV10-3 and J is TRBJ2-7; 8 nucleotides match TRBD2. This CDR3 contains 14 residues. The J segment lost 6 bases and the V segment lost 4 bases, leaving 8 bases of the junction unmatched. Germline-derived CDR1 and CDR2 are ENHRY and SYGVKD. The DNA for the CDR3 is TGTGCCATCAGTGGCCTAAGCGGGAGCGGCGAGCAGTACTTC. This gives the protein CAISGLSGSGEQYF.

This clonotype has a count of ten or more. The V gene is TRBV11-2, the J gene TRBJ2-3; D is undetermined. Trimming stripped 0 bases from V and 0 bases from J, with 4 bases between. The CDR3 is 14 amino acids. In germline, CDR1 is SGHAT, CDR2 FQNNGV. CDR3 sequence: CASSLEQSTDTQYF. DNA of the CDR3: TGTGCCAGCAGCTTAGAACAGAGCACAGATACGCAGTATTTT. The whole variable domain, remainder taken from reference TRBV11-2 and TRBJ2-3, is EAGVAQSPRYKIIEKRQSVAFWCNPISGHATLYWYQQILGQGPKLLIQFQNNGVVDDSQLPKDRFSAERLKGVDSTLKIQPAKLEDSAVYLCASSLEQSTDTQYFGPGTRLTVL.

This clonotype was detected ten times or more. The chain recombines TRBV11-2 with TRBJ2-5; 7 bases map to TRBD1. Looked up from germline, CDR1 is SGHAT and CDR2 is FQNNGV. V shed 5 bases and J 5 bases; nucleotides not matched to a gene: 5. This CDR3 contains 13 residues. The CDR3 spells CASSLGTDETQYF. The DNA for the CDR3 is TGTGCCAGCAGCCTAGGGACAGATGAGACCCAGTACTTC.